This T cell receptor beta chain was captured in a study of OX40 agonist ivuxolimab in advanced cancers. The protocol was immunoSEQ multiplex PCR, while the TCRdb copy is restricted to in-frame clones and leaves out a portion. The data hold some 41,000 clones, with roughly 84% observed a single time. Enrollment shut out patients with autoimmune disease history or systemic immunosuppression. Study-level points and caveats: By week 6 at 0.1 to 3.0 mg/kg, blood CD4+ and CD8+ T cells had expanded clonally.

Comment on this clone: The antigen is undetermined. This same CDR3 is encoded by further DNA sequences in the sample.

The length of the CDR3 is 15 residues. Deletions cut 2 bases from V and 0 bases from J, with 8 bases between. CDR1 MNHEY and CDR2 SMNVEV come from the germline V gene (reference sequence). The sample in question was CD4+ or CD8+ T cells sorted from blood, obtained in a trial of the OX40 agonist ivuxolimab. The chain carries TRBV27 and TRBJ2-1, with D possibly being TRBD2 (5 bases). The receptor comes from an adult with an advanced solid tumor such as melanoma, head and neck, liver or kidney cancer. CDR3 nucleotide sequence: TGTGCCAGCAGTTTACGTGGGAGCTCCTACAATGAGCAGTTCTTC. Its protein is CASSLRGSSYNEQFF.